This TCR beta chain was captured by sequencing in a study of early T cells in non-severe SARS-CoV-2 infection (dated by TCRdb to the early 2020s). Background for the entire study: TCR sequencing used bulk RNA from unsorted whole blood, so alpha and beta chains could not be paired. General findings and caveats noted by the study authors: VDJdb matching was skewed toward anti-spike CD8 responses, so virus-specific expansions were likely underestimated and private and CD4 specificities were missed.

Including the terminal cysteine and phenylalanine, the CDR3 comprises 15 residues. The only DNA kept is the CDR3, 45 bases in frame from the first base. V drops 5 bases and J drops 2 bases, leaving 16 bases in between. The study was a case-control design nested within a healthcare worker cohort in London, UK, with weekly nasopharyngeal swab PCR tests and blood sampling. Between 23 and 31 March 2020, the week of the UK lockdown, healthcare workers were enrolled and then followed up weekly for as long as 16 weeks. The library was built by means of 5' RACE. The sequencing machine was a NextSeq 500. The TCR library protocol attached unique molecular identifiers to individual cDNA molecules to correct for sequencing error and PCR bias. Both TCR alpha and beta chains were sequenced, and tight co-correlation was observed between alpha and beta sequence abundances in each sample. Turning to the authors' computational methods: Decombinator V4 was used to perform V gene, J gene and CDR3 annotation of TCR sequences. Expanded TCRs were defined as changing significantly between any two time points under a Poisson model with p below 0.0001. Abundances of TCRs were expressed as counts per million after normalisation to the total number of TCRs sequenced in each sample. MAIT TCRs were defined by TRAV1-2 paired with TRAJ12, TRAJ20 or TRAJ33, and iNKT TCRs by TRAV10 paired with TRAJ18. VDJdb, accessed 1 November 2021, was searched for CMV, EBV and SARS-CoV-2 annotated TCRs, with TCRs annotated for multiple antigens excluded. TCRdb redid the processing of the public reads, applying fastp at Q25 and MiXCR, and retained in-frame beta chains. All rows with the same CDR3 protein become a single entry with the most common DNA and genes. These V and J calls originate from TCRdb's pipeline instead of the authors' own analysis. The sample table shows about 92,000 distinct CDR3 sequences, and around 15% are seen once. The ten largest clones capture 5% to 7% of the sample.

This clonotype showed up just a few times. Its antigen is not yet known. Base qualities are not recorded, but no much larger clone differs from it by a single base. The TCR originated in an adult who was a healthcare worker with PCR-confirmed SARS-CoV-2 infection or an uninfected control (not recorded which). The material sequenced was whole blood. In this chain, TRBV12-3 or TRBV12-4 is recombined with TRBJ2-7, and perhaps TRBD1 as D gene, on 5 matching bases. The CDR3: CASSPPRGGPYEQYF. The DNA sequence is TGTGCCAGCAGTCCTCCTAGGGGCGGACCCTACGAGCAGTACTTC.